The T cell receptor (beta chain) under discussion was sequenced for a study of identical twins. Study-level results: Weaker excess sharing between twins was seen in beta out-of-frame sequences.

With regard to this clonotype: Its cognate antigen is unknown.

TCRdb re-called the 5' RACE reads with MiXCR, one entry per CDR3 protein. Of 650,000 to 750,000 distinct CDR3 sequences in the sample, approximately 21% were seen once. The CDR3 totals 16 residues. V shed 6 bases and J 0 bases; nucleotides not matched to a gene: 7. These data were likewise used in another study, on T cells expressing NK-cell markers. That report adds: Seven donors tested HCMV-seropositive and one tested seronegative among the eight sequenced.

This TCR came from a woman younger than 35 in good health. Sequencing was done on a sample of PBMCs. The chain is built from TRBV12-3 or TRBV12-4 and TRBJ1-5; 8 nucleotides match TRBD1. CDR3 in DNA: TGTGCCAGCAGGCGTGGGACAGGACATAGCAATCAGCCCCAGCATTTT. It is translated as CASRRGTGHSNQPQHF.